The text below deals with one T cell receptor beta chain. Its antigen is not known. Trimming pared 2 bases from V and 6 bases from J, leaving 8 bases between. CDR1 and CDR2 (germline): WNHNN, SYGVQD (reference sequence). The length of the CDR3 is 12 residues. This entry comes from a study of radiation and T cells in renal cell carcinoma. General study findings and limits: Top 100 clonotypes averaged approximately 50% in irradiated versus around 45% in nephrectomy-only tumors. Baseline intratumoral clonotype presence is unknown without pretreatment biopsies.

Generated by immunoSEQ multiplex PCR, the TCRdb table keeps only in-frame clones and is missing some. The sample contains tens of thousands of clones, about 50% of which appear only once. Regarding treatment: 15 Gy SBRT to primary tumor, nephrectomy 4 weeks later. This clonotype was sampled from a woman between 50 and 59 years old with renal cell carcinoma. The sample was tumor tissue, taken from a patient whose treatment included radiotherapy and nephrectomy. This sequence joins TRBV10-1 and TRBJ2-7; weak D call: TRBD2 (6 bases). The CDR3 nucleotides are TGCGCCAGCAGTGAGCGGGGGATCGAGCAGTACTTC. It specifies CASSERGIEQYF.